This section outlines one T cell receptor beta chain sequence together with its context. Antigen: not known. Preparation of the TCRbeta library used unique molecular identifiers. In TCRdb, the PCR reads were re-called with MiXCR into one record per CDR3 protein. The sample has 98,000 or so distinct CDR3 sequences; 20% to 25% are singletons. V dropped 2 bases and J dropped 2; count of bases not matched to a gene: 6. Germline values: CDR1 LNHNV, CDR2 YYDKDF (reference sequence). CDR3 length equals 16 residues. This entry comes from a study of T-cell reconstitution after alpha-beta-depleted transplantation in children. The study, taken as a whole, reports: By one year post-transplant, T-cell counts and diversity largely arose from T cells that were newly produced.

This sequence was found in a boy younger than 10 with acute lymphoblastic leukemia, due to receive a stem cell transplant. The rearrangement joins TRBV15 to TRBJ2-1; 7 bases map to TRBD2. The sample was PBMCs, taken before TCRalphabeta/CD19-depleted stem cell transplant. CDR3 sequence (DNA): TGTGCCACCAGCAGATCCGGGACTATTGCCTACAATGAGCAGTTCTTC. Translating gives CATSRSGTIAYNEQFF. The whole variable domain, filled in from reference TRBV15 and TRBJ2-1, reads DAMVIQNPRYQVTQFGKPVTLSCSQTLNHNVMYWYQQKSSQAPKLLFHYYDKDFNNEADTPDNFQSRRPNTSFCFLDIRSPGLGDTAMYLCATSRSGTIAYNEQFFGPGTRLTVL.